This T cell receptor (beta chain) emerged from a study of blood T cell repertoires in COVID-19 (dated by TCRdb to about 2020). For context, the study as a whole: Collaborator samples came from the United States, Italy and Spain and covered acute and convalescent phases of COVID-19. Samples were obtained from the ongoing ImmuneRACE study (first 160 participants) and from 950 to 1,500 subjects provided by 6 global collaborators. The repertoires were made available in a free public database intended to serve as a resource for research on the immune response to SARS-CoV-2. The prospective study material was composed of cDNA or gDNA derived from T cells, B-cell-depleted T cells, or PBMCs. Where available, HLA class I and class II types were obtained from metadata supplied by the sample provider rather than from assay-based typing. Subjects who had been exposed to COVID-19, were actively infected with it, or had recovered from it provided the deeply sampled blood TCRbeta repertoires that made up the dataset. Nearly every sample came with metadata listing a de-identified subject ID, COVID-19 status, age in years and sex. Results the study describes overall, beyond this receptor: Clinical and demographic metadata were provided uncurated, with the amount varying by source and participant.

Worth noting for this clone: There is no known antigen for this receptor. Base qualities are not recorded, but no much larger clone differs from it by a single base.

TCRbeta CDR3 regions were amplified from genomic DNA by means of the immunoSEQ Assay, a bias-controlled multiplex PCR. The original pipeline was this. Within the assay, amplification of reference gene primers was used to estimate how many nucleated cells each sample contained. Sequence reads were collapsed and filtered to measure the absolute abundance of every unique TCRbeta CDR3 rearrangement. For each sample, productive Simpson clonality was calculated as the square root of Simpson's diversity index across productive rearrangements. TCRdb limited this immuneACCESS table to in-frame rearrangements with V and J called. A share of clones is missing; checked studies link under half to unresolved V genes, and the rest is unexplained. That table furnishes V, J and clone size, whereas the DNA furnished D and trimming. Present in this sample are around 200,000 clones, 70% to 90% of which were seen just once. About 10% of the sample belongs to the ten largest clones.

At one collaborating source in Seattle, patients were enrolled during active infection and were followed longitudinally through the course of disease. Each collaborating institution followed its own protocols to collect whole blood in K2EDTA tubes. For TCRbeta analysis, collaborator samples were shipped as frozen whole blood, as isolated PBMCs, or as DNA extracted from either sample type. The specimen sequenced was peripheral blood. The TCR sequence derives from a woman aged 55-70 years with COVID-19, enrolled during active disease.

The DNA sequence is as follows: TGTGCCTGGAGTGCAACTAGGAGGGCGTCCTACAATGAGCAGTTCTTC. This sequence encodes CAWSATRRASYNEQFF. In this chain, TRBV30 is recombined with TRBJ2-1; TRBD2 might be the D gene, on 6 matching bases. CDR1 and CDR2 are drawn from the germline V gene (reference sequence): GTSNPN, SVGIG. V is reduced by 1 base and J by 1 base, leaving a spacing of 14 bases between them. Counted from cysteine to phenylalanine, this CDR3 has 16 amino acids. Only CDR3 DNA remains: 48 bases, in frame from the first base.